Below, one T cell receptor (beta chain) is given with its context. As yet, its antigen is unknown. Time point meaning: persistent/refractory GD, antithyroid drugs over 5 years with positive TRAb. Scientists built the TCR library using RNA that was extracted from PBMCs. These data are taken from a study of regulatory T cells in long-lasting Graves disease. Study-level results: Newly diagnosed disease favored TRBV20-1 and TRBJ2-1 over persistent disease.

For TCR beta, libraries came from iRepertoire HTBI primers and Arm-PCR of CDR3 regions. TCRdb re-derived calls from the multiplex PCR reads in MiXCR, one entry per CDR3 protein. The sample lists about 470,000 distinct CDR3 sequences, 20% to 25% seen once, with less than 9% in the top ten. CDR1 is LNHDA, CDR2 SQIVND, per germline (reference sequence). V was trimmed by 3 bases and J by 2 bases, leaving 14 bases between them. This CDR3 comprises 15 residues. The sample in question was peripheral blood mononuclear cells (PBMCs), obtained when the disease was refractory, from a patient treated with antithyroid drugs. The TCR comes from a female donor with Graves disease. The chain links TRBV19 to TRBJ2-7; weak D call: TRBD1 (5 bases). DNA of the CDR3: TGTGCCAGTAGTATTACGGTACAGGACACCTACGAGCAGTACTTC. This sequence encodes CASSITVQDTYEQYF.